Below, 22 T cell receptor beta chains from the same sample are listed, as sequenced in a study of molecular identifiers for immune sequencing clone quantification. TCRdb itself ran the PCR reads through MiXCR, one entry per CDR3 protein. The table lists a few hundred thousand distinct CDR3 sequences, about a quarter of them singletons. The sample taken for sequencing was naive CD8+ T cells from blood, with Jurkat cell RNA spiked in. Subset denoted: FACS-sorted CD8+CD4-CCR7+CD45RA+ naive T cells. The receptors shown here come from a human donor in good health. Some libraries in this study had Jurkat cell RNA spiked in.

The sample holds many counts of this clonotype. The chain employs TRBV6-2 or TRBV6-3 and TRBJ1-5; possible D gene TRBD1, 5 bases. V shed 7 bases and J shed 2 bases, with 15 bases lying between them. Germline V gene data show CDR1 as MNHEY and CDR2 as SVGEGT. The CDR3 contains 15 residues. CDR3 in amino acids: CASTRSGLGNQPQHF. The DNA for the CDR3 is TGTGCCAGCACTCGGTCGGGGCTTGGCAATCAGCCCCAGCATTTT.

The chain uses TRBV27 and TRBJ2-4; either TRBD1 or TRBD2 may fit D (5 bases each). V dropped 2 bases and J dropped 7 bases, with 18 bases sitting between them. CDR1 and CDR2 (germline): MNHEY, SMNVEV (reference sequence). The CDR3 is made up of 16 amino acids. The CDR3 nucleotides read TGTGCCAGCAGTTTAGTTGGAGGTCCTGGGGCCAACATTCAGTACTTC. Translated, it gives CASSLVGGPGANIQYF.

The CDR3 sequence: CASRPTGGYEKLFF. CDR3 in DNA: TGTGCCAGCAGGCCGACAGGGGGCTATGAAAAACTGTTTTTT. The V call is TRBV27, the J call TRBJ1-4; 10 nucleotides line up with TRBD1. The CDR3 consists of 14 residues. J gave up 6 bases and V 6 bases, and 4 bases lay outside the gene matches. Germline V gene data show CDR1 as MNHEY and CDR2 as SMNVEV (reference sequence).

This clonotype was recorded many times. The CDR3 region is CSAADIEQFF. CDR3 sequence (DNA): TGCAGCGCCGCAGATATTGAGCAGTTCTTC. The chain employs TRBV29-1 and TRBJ2-1; unclear D gene. CDR1 and CDR2 (germline): SQVTM, ANQGSEA. This CDR3 region has 10 residues. V was shortened by 7 bases and J by 9 bases, with 10 bases between the two germline ends.

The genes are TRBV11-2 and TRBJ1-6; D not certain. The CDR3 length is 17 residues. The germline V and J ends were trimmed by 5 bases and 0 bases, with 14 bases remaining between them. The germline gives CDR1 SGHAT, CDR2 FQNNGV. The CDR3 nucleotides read TGTGCCAGCAGCCTCACCCCCATGCCCTCCTATAATTCACCCCTCCACTTT. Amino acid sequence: CASSLTPMPSYNSPLHF.

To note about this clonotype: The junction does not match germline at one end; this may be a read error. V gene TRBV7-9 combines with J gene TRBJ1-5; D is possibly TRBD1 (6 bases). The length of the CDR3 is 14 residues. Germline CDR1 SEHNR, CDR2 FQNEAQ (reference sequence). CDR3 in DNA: TGTGCCAGCAGCCTACAGGGTACCGGCCAGCCCCGGCATTTT. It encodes CASSLQGTGQPRHF.

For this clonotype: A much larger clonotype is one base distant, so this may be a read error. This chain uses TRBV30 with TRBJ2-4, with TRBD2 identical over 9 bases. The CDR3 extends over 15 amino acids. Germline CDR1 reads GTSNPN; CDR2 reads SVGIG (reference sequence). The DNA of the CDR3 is TGTGCCTGGGGGGGACTAGCTCTAGCCAAAAACACTCAGTACTTC. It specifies CAWGGLALAKNTQYF.

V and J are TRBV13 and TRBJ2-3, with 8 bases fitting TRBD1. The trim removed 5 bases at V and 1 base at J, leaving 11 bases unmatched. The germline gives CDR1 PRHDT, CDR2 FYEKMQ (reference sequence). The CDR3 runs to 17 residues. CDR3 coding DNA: TGTGCCAGCAGCACCGGGACAGGACCATTCGGCACAGATACGCAGTATTTT. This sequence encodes CASSTGTGPFGTDTQYF.

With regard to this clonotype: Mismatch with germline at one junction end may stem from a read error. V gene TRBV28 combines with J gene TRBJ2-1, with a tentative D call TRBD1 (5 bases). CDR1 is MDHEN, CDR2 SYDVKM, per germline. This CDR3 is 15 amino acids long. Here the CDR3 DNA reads TGTGTCAGCACCCAGTTGATGCAGGGAAAAAATGAGCAGTTCTTC. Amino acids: CVSTQLMQGKNEQFF.

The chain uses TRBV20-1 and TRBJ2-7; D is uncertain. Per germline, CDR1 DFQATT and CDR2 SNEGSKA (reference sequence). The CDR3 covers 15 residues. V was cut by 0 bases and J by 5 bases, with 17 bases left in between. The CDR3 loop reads CSARDPRLGTHEQYF. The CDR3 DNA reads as TGCAGTGCTAGAGATCCGAGGCTGGGCACCCACGAGCAGTACTTC.

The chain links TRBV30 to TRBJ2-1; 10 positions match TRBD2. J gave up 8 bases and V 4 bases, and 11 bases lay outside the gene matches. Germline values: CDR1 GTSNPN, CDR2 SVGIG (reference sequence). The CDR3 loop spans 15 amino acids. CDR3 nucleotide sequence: TGTGCCTGGACTCGAGCGGGGGGGCCTTTTGATGAGCAGTTCTTC. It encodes CAWTRAGGPFDEQFF.

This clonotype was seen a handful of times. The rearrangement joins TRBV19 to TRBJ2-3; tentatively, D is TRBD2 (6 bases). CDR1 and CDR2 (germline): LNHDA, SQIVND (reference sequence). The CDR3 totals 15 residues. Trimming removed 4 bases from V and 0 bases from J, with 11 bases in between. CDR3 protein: CASSRDSLSTDTQYF. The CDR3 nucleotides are TGTGCCAGTAGTAGGGACTCCCTTAGCACAGATACGCAGTATTTT. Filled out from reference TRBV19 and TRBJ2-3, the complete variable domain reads DGGITQSPKYLFRKEGQNVTLSCEQNLNHDAMYWYRQDPGQGLRLIYYSQIVNDFQKGDIAEGYSVSREKKESFPLTVTSAQKNPTAFYLCASSRDSLSTDTQYFGPGTRLTVL.

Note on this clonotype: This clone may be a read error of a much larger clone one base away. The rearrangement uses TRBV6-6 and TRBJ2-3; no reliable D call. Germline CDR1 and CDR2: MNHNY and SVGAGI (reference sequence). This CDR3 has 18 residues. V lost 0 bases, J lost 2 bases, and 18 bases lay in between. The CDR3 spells CASSYSSLGLYTTDTQYF. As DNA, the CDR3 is TGTGCCAGCAGTTACTCGAGTCTGGGCCTCTACACCACAGATACGCAGTATTTT.

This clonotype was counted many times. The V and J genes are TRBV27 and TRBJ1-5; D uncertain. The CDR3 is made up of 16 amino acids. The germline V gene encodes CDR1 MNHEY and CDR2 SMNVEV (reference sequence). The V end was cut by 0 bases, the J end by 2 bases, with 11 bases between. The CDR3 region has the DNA TGTGCCAGCAGTTTATCATCTACAGAGGGCAATCAGCCCCAGCATTTT. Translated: CASSLSSTEGNQPQHF.

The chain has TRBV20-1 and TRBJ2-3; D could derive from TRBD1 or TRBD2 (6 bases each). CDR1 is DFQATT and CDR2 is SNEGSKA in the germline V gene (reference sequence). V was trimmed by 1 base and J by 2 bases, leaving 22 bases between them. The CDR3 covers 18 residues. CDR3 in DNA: TGCAGTGCTAGAGGCAGGGACGGCTGGGGGGCCCTCACAGATACGCAGTATTTT. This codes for CSARGRDGWGALTDTQYF.

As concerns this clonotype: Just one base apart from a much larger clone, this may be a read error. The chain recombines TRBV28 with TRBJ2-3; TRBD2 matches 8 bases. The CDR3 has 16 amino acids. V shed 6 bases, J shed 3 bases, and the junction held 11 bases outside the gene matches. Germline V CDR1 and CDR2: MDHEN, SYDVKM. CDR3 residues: CASSQRGSGTTDTQYF. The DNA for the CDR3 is TGTGCCAGCAGCCAACGGGGTAGCGGGACTACAGATACGCAGTATTTT.

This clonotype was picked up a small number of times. DNA for the CDR3: TGTGCCAGCAGCCAGGATGAGACAGGGGGTTCAGGTCAGCCCCAGCATTTT. Protein sequence: CASSQDETGGSGQPQHF. The rearrangement links TRBV4-2 to TRBJ1-5; TRBD1 agrees at 9 bases. Germline V gene sequence: CDR1 LGHNA, CDR2 YNFKEQ. Losses at the gene ends were 3 bases for V and 6 bases for J; bases not matched to a gene: 12. The length of the CDR3 is 17 residues.

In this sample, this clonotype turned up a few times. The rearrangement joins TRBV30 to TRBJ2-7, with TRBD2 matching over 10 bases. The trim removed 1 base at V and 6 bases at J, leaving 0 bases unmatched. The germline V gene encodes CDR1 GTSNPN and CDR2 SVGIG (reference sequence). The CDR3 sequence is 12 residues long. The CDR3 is CAWSGLAGEQYF. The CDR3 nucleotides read TGTGCCTGGAGTGGACTAGCGGGCGAGCAGTACTTC.

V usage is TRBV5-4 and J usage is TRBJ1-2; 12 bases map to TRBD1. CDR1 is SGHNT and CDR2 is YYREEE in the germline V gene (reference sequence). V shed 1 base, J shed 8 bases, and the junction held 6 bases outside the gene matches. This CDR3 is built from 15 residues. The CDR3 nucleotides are TGTGCCAGCAGCTTGTTTATGGGACAGGGGGCCGGCTACACCTTC. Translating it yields CASSLFMGQGAGYTF.

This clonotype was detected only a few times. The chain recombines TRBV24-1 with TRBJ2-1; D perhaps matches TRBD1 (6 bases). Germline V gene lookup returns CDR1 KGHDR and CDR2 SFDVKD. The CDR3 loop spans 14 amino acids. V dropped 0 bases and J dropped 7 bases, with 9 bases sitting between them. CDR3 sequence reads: CATSDLTGLNEQFF. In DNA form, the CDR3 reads TGTGCCACCAGTGATTTGACAGGGCTGAATGAGCAGTTCTTC.

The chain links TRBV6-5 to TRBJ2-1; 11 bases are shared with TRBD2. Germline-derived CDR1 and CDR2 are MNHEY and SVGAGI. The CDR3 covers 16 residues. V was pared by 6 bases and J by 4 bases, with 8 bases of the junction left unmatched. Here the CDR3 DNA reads TGTGCCAGCAGCGCCGAACTAGCGGGAGTTTACAATGAGCAGTTCTTC. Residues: CASSAELAGVYNEQFF.

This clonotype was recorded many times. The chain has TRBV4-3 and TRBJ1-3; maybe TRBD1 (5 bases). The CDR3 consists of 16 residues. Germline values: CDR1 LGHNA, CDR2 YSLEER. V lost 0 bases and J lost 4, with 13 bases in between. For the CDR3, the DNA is TGCGCCAGCAGCCAAGAGGAGTGGGGGTACGGAAACACCATATATTTT. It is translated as CASSQEEWGYGNTIYF.